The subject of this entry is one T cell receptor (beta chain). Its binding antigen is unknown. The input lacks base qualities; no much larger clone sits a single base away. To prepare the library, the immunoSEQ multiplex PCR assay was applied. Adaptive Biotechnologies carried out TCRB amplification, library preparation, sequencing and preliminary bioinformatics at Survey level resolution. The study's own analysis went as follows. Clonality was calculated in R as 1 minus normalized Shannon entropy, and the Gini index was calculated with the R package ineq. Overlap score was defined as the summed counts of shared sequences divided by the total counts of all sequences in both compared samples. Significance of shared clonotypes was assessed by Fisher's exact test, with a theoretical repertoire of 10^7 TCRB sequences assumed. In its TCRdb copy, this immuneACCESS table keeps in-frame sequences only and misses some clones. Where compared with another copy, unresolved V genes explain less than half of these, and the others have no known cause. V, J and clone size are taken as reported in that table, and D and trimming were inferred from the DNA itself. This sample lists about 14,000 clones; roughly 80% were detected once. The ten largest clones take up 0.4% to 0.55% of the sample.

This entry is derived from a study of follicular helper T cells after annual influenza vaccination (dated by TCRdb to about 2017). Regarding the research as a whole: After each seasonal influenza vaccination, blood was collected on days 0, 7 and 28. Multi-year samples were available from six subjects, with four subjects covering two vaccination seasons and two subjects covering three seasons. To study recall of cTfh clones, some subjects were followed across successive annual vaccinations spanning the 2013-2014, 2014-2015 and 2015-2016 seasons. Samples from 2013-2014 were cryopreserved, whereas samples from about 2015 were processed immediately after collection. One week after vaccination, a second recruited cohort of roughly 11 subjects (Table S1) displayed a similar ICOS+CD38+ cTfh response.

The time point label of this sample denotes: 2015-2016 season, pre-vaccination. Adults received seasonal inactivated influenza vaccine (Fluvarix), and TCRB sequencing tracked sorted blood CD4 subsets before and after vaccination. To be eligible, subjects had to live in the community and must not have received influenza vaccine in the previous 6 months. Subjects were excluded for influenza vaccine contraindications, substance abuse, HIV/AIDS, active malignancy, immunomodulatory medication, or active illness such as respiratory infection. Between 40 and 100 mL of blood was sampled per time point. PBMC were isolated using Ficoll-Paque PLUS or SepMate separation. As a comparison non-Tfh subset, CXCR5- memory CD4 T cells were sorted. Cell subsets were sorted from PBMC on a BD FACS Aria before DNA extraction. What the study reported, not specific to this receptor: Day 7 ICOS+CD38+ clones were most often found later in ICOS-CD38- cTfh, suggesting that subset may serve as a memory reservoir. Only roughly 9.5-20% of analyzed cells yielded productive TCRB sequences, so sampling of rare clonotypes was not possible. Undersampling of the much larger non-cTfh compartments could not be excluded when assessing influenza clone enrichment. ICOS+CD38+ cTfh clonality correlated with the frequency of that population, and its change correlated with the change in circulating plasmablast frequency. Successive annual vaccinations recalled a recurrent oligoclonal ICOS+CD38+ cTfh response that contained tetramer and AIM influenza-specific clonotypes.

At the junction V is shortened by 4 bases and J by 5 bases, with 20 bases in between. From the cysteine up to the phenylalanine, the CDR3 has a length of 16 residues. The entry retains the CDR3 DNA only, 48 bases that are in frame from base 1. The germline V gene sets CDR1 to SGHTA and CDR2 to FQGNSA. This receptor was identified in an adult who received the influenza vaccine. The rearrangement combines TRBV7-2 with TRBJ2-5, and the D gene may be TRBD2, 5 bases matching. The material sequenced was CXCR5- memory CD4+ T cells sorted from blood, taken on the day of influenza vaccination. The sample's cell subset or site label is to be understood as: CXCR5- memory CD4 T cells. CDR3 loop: CASSSPLQRPRETQYF. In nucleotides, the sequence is TGTGCCAGCAGCTCCCCCCTACAGCGGCCCCGGGAGACCCAGTACTTC.